This T cell receptor (beta chain) is from a study of OX40 agonist ivuxolimab in advanced cancers. Study-wide context: Patients in the trial were receiving intravenous ivuxolimab every 2 weeks, at doses of 0.01 to 10 mg/kg. Previous treatment with anti-PD-1, anti-PD-L1 or anti-CTLA-4 therapy was allowed; less than 45% had received some. Findings and limits, study-wide: Dosing at 0.1 to 3.0 mg/kg was accompanied by clonal expansion of CD4+ and CD8+ blood T cells by week 6.

V was clipped by 1 base and J by 8 bases, with 11 bases between them. CDR1 is SEHNR, CDR2 FQNEAQ, per germline (reference sequence). CDR3 size: 13 residues. The assay was immunoSEQ multiplex PCR, and TCRdb's table has in-frame clones only and misses some. The sample includes tens of thousands of clones, 85% of them seen just once. This clone occurred a few times. Its specificity is unknown. This sample includes further DNA sequences coding for the same CDR3. The sequence derives from an adult with an advanced solid tumor such as melanoma, head and neck, liver or kidney cancer. Specimen: CD4+ or CD8+ T cells sorted from blood, collected in a trial of the OX40 agonist ivuxolimab. This sequence joins TRBV7-9 and TRBJ1-1; perhaps TRBD1 as D (6 bases). In DNA, the CDR3 is TGTGCCAGCAGCTTAGGTGGGGGCACGGAAGCTTTCTTT. The encoded protein is CASSLGGGTEAFF.